This TCR beta chain was found in a study of neoadjuvant nivolumab and ipilimumab in lung cancer. CDR1 and CDR2 from the germline V gene are SQVTM and ANQGSEA. V lost 5 bases, J lost 3 bases, and 16 bases lay in between. The CDR3 is 14 residues long. Only in-frame clones appear in the TCRdb table, and some are missing; sequencing was by immunoSEQ multiplex PCR. The sample holds approximately 12,000 clones, roughly 75% seen once. This specimen was peripheral blood, taken after neoadjuvant nivolumab, alone or with ipilimumab, at or shortly before surgery. The sequence came from an adult with non-small cell lung cancer. This rearrangement joins TRBV29-1 to TRBJ1-2; a possible D gene is TRBD1 (5 bases). Here the CDR3 DNA reads TGCAGCGTTAACCTTCAGGGAGTCCACTATGGCTACACCTTC. It specifies CSVNLQGVHYGYTF.